Presented here are 28 T cell receptor beta chains from one specimen sequenced in a study of T cell changes during pregnancy in multiple sclerosis (dated by TCRdb to about 2019). The library was obtained by the immunoSEQ multiplex PCR assay. Entries here come from immuneACCESS through TCRdb and include only in-frame sequences with V and J called. Some clones fail to appear in such tables; in the studies checked, an unresolved V gene covers under half of the shortfall, and the cause of the remainder is unknown. The table for this sample lists tens of thousands of clones; roughly 92% of them were counted only once. The ten largest make up about 2% of the sample. Sequencing used peripheral blood, obtained after pregnancy. The source is a female donor with multiple sclerosis, enrolled in a pregnancy study.

This chain uses TRBV14 with TRBJ1-1, with TRBD1 as a possible D gene (5 bases). Germline values: CDR1 SGHDN, CDR2 FVKESK. This CDR3 spans 13 amino acids. Between the trimmed V and J ends, which lost 4 bases and 10 bases, there was a span of 16 bases. The CDR3 sequence is CASSPRTGSVAFF. The CDR3 nucleotides read TGTGCCAGCAGCCCTCGCACAGGTTCCGTAGCTTTCTTT.

This sequence joins TRBV5-5 and TRBJ2-1; 7 bases fit TRBD1. The germline V gene encodes CDR1 SGHKS and CDR2 YYEKEE (reference sequence). The CDR3 totals 15 residues. Trimming cost V 2 bases and J 4 bases; bases outside gene matches: 6. The CDR3 DNA reads as TGTGCCAGCAGCTTCTACGGGGACAGTTACAATGAGCAGTTCTTC. This gives the protein CASSFYGDSYNEQFF.

The chain carries TRBV29-1 and TRBJ1-2; D possibly corresponds to TRBD1 (5 bases). V was pared by 4 bases and J by 2 bases, with 8 bases between. The CDR3 is 12 amino acids. Per the germline V gene, CDR1 is SQVTM and CDR2 is ANQGSEA. The CDR3 loop is CSVGAGNYGYTF. The CDR3 bases are TGCAGCGTTGGTGCAGGGAACTATGGCTACACCTTC.

This rearrangement joins TRBV5-6 to TRBJ2-2; tentative D call: TRBD1 (5 bases). This CDR3 has 13 amino acids. Per the germline V gene, CDR1 is SGHDT and CDR2 is YYEEEE. V dropped 7 bases and J dropped 4 bases, with 11 bases sitting between them. CDR3 nucleotides: TGTGCCAGCTCCAGGGAAACCACCGGGGAGCTGTTTTTT. The encoded protein is CASSRETTGELFF.

This sequence joins TRBV29-1 and TRBJ1-2, with 7 nucleotides matching TRBD1. The CDR3 spans 13 residues. Germline V CDR1 and CDR2: SQVTM, ANQGSEA. V lost 4 bases, J lost 8 bases, and 10 bases stayed unmatched. As DNA, the CDR3 is TGCAGCGTTGCCGGGACAGAACTCGAAGGCTACACCTTC. Protein: CSVAGTELEGYTF. The full variable domain, with the rest looked up from reference TRBV29-1 and TRBJ1-2, is SAVISQKPSRDICQRGTSLTIQCQVDSQVTMMFWYRQQPGQSLTLIATANQGSEATYESGFVIDKFPISRPNLTFSTLTVSNMSPEDSSIYLCSVAGTELEGYTFGSGTRLTVV.

The chain carries TRBV19 and TRBJ2-2; 7 bases align to TRBD2. Germline V gene data show CDR1 as LNHDA and CDR2 as SQIVND (reference sequence). V gave up 3 bases and J gave up 3 bases; unmatched junction bases: 4. The CDR3 runs 15 residues. The CDR3 DNA reads as TGTGCCAGTAGTATTATGGCGGGGGACACCGGGGAGCTGTTTTTT. It is translated as CASSIMAGDTGELFF.

This chain uses TRBV7-2 with TRBJ2-7; 7 bases line up with TRBD1. The J segment lost 1 base and the V segment lost 5 bases, leaving 5 bases of the junction unmatched. Germline V gene data show CDR1 as SGHTA and CDR2 as FQGNSA. The CDR3 covers 14 residues. This chain's CDR3 is CASSPRQGSYEQYF. DNA of the CDR3: TGTGCCAGCAGCCCACGACAGGGTTCCTACGAGCAGTACTTC.

This chain uses TRBV7-9 with TRBJ1-1, with 8 bases aligning to TRBD1. The CDR3 spans 16 residues. Looked up from germline, CDR1 is SEHNR and CDR2 is FQNEAQ (reference sequence). V shed 4 bases and J 3 bases; nucleotides not matched to a gene: 10. CDR3 sequence reads: CASSSDRGGWYTEAFF. CDR3 nucleotide sequence: TGTGCCAGCAGCTCAGACAGGGGTGGATGGTACACTGAAGCTTTCTTT.

The V gene is TRBV5-1, the J gene TRBJ2-3; TRBD1 might be the D (5 bases). In germline, CDR1 is SGHRS, CDR2 YFSETQ. The CDR3 contains 17 residues. V dropped 0 bases and J dropped 2 bases, with 16 bases sitting between them. This chain's CDR3 is CASSLGLMRQNTDTQYF. The CDR3 nucleotides are TGCGCCAGCAGCTTGGGATTAATGAGACAGAACACAGATACGCAGTATTTT. Drawing the rest from reference TRBV5-1 and TRBJ2-3, the complete variable domain is KAGVTQTPRYLIKTRGQQVTLSCSPISGHRSVSWYQQTPGQGLQFLFEYFSETQRNKGNFPGRFSGRQFSNSRSEMNVSTLELGDSALYLCASSLGLMRQNTDTQYFGPGTRLTVL.

The V and J genes are TRBV7-9 and TRBJ2-7; D might be TRBD1 (6 bases). Per the germline V gene, CDR1 is SEHNR and CDR2 is FQNEAQ (reference sequence). V was clipped by 5 bases and J by 0 bases, with 17 bases between them. This CDR3 has 16 amino acids. CDR3: CASSLTGQRSSYEQYF. The CDR3 nucleotides are TGTGCCAGCAGCCTCACTGGACAGCGGTCCTCCTACGAGCAGTACTTC. The whole variable domain, remainder taken from reference TRBV7-9 and TRBJ2-7, is DTGVSQNPRHKITKRGQNVTFRCDPISEHNRLYWYRQTLGQGPEFLTYFQNEAQLEKSRLLSDRFSAERPKGSFSTLEIQRTEQGDSAMYLCASSLTGQRSSYEQYFGPGTRLTVT.

The gene calls are TRBV5-4 and TRBJ1-4; possibly TRBD1 for D (6 bases). V was trimmed by 6 bases and J by 8 bases, leaving 17 bases between them. CDR1 is SGHNT, CDR2 YYREEE, per germline (reference sequence). The CDR3 is 14 residues long. Written as DNA, the CDR3 is TGTGCCAGCACCATACAGGGAGCTGACGAAAAACTGTTTTTT. It encodes CASTIQGADEKLFF.

The rearrangement links TRBV11-2 to TRBJ2-5, with 9 bases aligning to TRBD1. CDR1 SGHAT and CDR2 FQNNGV come from the germline V gene. This CDR3 has 16 amino acids. The J segment lost 0 bases and the V segment lost 4 bases, leaving 6 bases of the junction unmatched. Here the CDR3 DNA reads TGTGCCAGCAGCTCCGGGACAGGGTACCACCAAGAGACCCAGTACTTC. It encodes CASSSGTGYHQETQYF.

This sequence joins TRBV29-1 and TRBJ1-2, with no clear D. CDR1 and CDR2 from the germline V gene are SQVTM and ANQGSEA. This CDR3 contains 9 residues. V was cut by 5 bases and J by 7 bases, with 5 bases left in between. CDR3 coding DNA: TGCAGCGTTCCAGGTGGCTACACCTTC. This encodes CSVPGGYTF.

The gene calls are TRBV5-6 and TRBJ1-3; D is ambiguous. CDR1 is SGHDT, CDR2 YYEEEE, per germline. V lost 0 bases, J lost 4 bases, and 8 bases lay in between. CDR3 length: 14 residues. DNA for the CDR3: TGTGCCAGCAGCTTGGACCTAGCCGGAAACACCATATATTTT. This codes for CASSLDLAGNTIYF.

The V and J genes are TRBV27 and TRBJ1-1; D perhaps matches TRBD1 (6 bases). The CDR3 is 14 residues long. V was clipped by 3 bases and J by 3 bases, with 11 bases between them. CDR1 is MNHEY, CDR2 SMNVEV, per germline (reference sequence). The CDR3 sequence is CASSLQGKDTEAFF. DNA for the CDR3: TGTGCCAGCAGTTTGCAGGGGAAGGACACTGAAGCTTTCTTT.

The V gene is TRBV30, the J gene TRBJ1-1; D gene unclear. Germline assignment: CDR1 GTSNPN and CDR2 SVGIG (reference sequence). The CDR3 is 13 residues long. Trimming stripped 3 bases from V and 1 base from J, with 9 bases between. The CDR3 DNA follows: TGTGCCTGGAGCCTAGTGGGGAACACTGAAGCTTTCTTT. Its translation is CAWSLVGNTEAFF.

The V and J genes are TRBV27 and TRBJ1-2; 7 nucleotides line up with TRBD1. Germline trimming cut 4 bases from V and 3 bases from J; bases unmatched to any gene: 8. The germline CDR1 and CDR2 sequences are MNHEY and SMNVEV (reference sequence). This CDR3 has 15 residues. CDR3 DNA: TGTGCCAGCAGTTCTCTTCGACAGGGCCACTATGGCTACACCTTC. It is translated as CASSSLRQGHYGYTF.

The chain has TRBV29-1 and TRBJ1-5, with TRBD1 matching 9 bases. CDR1 is SQVTM and CDR2 is ANQGSEA in the germline V gene. The V segment lost 4 bases and the J segment 4 bases; nucleotides outside the gene matches: 5. The CDR3 has 14 amino acids. As DNA, the CDR3 is TGCAGCGTTGGAGAGACAGGGGGAAATCAGCCCCAGCATTTT. As protein: CSVGETGGNQPQHF.

The chain joins TRBV19 to TRBJ1-2; the match to TRBD1 covers 8 bases. This CDR3 has 15 amino acids. Looked up from germline, CDR1 is LNHDA and CDR2 is SQIVND (reference sequence). The junction had 8 bases not matched to a gene; V was cut back by 3 bases and J by 5 bases. The CDR3 is CASSINLGQGYGYTF. The CDR3 nucleotides are TGTGCCAGTAGTATCAACCTTGGACAGGGTTATGGCTACACCTTC.

The rearrangement uses TRBV7-9 and TRBJ1-2; D may be TRBD1 (6 bases). The CDR3 is made up of 14 amino acids. The germline V gene encodes CDR1 SEHNR and CDR2 FQNEAQ (reference sequence). The germline V and J ends were trimmed by 4 bases and 2 bases, with 11 bases remaining between them. The CDR3 spells CASSSTGQNYGYTF. The CDR3 DNA sequence: TGTGCCAGCAGCTCGACCGGACAGAACTATGGCTACACCTTC.

The genes are TRBV7-9 and TRBJ2-3; 11 bases are a match to TRBD2. J was trimmed by 3 bases and V by 2 bases; bases with no gene match: 4. The CDR3 is 16 residues long. Germline assignment: CDR1 SEHNR and CDR2 FQNEAQ (reference sequence). The DNA for the CDR3 is TGTGCCAGCAGCTTACTAGCGGGGGGACTGACAGATACGCAGTATTTT. Amino acid sequence: CASSLLAGGLTDTQYF.

The rearrangement joins TRBV6-5 to TRBJ1-1; D not certain. There are 12 residues in the CDR3. In germline, CDR1 is MNHEY, CDR2 SVGAGI. V shed 2 bases and J shed 6 bases, with 7 bases lying between them. The CDR3 region is CASSYRDAEAFF. The CDR3 DNA reads as TGTGCCAGCAGTTACCGGGATGCTGAAGCTTTCTTT.

The chain joins TRBV5-1 to TRBJ2-1; possible D gene TRBD2, 6 bases. Germline values: CDR1 SGHRS, CDR2 YFSETQ. The ends were cut back, 4 bases at V and 0 bases at J, with 8 bases in the middle. The CDR3 runs to 14 residues. The CDR3 sequence: CASSAGSSYNEQFF. The DNA for the CDR3 is TGCGCCAGCAGCGCGGGGTCCTCCTACAATGAGCAGTTCTTC.

The chain joins TRBV2 to TRBJ1-2, with 9 bases lining up with TRBD1. Germline V gene sequence: CDR1 SNHLY, CDR2 FYNNEI. CDR3 length equals 13 residues. Trimming cost V 8 bases and J 4 bases; bases outside gene matches: 5. CDR3: CASGGQGGYGYTF. For the CDR3, the DNA is TGTGCCAGCGGGGGACAGGGCGGCTATGGCTACACCTTC.

The rearrangement uses TRBV2 and TRBJ1-1; D is ambiguous. CDR3 length: 11 residues. CDR1 and CDR2 (germline): SNHLY, FYNNEI. The V end lost 8 bases, the J end lost 7 bases, and 11 bases lay between the germline ends. The CDR3 loop is CASLREGEAFF. The CDR3 DNA follows: TGTGCCAGCCTCCGGGAGGGTGAAGCTTTCTTT.

The chain couples TRBV2 to TRBJ2-5; 7 nucleotides match TRBD1. The CDR3 totals 13 residues. Germline CDR1 SNHLY, CDR2 FYNNEI. Losses at the gene ends were 8 bases for V and 3 bases for J; bases not matched to a gene: 6. This chain's CDR3 is CASGSGTEETQYF. The CDR3 DNA reads as TGTGCCAGCGGATCCGGGACAGAAGAGACCCAGTACTTC.

The chain is built from TRBV4-2 and TRBJ1-1; TRBD1 aligns across 11 bases. The germline CDR1 and CDR2 sequences are LGHNA and YNFKEQ. V lost 10 bases and J lost 4; bases outside the gene matches: 8. The CDR3 has 14 residues. The CDR3 DNA reads TGTGCCACGGGGACAGGGGGTAGGAGCACTGAAGCTTTCTTT. The encoded protein is CATGTGGRSTEAFF.

The chain couples TRBV30 to TRBJ2-3; TRBD2 is a possible D gene (6 bases). Trimming removed 0 bases at V and 4 bases at J, with 20 bases between. The germline V gene encodes CDR1 GTSNPN and CDR2 SVGIG (reference sequence). The CDR3 contains 17 residues. The CDR3 DNA sequence: TGTGCCTGGAGTGTACTTAGGGGAGGCATTAGGGCAGATACGCAGTATTTT. It encodes CAWSVLRGGIRADTQYF.